Reported below is one T cell receptor (beta chain). Its antigen is not known. This may come from a read error, since a much larger clone is one base off. The CDR3 covers 13 residues. Germline V lookup: CDR1 MNHEY, CDR2 SVGEGT. The sample is drawn from a study of immune heterogeneity within non-small cell lung tumors. Each sample used about 650 ng of genomic DNA from bulk tumor tissue. Surgery yielded several widely spaced biopsies per primary tumor. Each patient presented with untreated, newly diagnosed non-small cell lung cancer and received curative surgery. Each donor was a newly diagnosed non-small cell lung cancer patient undergoing surgery with curative intent. Study conclusions and caveats: Both recurring identical dominant CDR3 beta clonotypes and site-unique high-frequency clones were observed across tumor sites within a patient.

Multiplex PCR (32 V and 13 J primers) was used to amplify the TCR beta CDR3. MiXCR, run by TCRdb on the multiplex PCR reads, gives a single entry per CDR3 protein. The sample includes approximately 20,000 distinct CDR3 sequences, 27% of them seen just once. This clonotype was obtained from a man between 35 and 55 years old with non-small cell lung cancer. Sample: lung tumor tissue. The genes are TRBV6-2 or TRBV6-3 and TRBJ2-3, with a weak D call TRBD2 (5 bases). This CDR3 reads CVSSSGNTDTQYF. The DNA for the CDR3 is TGTGTCAGCAGCTCGGGAAACACAGATACGCAGTATTTT.